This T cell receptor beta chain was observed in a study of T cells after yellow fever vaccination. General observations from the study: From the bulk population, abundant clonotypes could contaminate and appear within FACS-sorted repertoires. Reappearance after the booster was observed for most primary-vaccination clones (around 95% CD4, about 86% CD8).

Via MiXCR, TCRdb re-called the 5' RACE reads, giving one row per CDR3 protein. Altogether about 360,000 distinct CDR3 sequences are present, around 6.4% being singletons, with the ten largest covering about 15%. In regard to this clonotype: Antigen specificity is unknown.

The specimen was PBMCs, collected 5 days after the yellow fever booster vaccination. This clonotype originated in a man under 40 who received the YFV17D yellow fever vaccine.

The CDR3 is CSASGLSTDTQYF. In DNA, the CDR3 is TGCAGTGCTAGTGGTCTCAGCACAGATACGCAGTATTTT. J is TRBJ2-3 and V is TRBV20-1, with unresolved D. This CDR3 contains 13 residues. Per the germline V gene, CDR1 is DFQATT and CDR2 is SNEGSKA (reference sequence). The V end was cut by 3 bases, the J end by 0 bases, with 7 bases between.